A selection of T cell receptor beta chains follows, all from one sample in a study of blood T cell repertoires in COVID-19. The assay was immunoSEQ multiplex PCR, and TCRdb's table has in-frame clones only and misses some. The sample carries about 170,000 clones, 85% recorded once. The sample consisted of peripheral blood. The receptors were gathered from a human donor with acute or convalescent COVID-19. The donor label of this sample is uncertain. CDR3s include the opening cysteine and the closing phenylalanine or tryptophan. D genes are given only for firm matches. Clone sizes are given selectively: once, few, many, or a class where the clone is expanded.

j_call clone_size v_call d_call cdr3_aa cdr3_nt
TRBJ1-6 . TRBV27 TRBD1 CASSPTSIQQGAYNSPLHF TGTGCCAGCAGTCCGACCTCGATCCAACAGGGGGCCTATAATTCACCCCTCCACTTT
TRBJ2-1 . TRBV4-2 TRBD2 CASSARTSGAEQFF TGTGCCAGCAGCGCCCGGACTAGCGGAGCCGAGCAGTTCTTC
TRBJ2-7 . TRBV18 . CASSPRSRGVNEQYF TGTGCCAGCTCACCAAGGTCCAGGGGCGTGAATGAGCAGTACTTC
TRBJ1-4 . TRBV7-9 TRBD1 CASSPGTGIEKLFF TGTGCCAGCAGCCCCGGGACAGGGATTGAAAAACTGTTTTTT
TRBJ2-2 . TRBV3-1/TRBV3-2 . CASSLQTGELFF TGTGCCAGCAGCCTGCAGACCGGGGAGCTGTTTTTT
TRBJ2-1 . TRBV11-2 TRBD2 CASSVTSGAVSEQFF TGTGCCAGCAGCGTGACTAGCGGGGCGGTTAGTGAGCAGTTCTTC
TRBJ1-2 . TRBV5-1 TRBD1 CASSSEGTGSVYTF TGCGCCAGCAGCTCGGAAGGGACAGGGAGTGTCTACACCTTC
TRBJ2-7 . TRBV6-6 . CASSPPGHTYEQYF TGTGCCAGCTCGCCGCCGGGACACACCTACGAGCAGTACTTC
TRBJ2-1 . TRBV6-1 . CASSEQGPKTGNEQFF TGTGCCAGCAGTGAACAGGGCCCTAAAACGGGTAATGAGCAGTTCTTC
TRBJ1-3 . TRBV6-6 . CASSRDGDGNTIYF TGTGCCAGCAGCCGAGACGGGGATGGAAACACCATATATTTT
TRBJ1-6 . TRBV24-1 TRBD1 CATSADRGPYNSPLHF TGTGCCACCAGTGCGGACAGGGGGCCCTATAATTCACCCCTCCACTTT
TRBJ2-2 . TRBV5-4 TRBD2 CASSPPGLAGGKSGELFF TGTGCCAGCAGCCCACCAGGACTAGCGGGGGGCAAGTCGGGGGAGCTGTTTTTT
TRBJ1-1 . TRBV28 TRBD1 CASSLDKQGERESNTEAFF TGTGCCAGCAGTTTGGATAAACAGGGGGAAAGAGAGAGTAACACTGAAGCTTTCTTT
TRBJ2-5 . TRBV5-4 . CASSSSLTRVETQYF TGTGCCAGCAGCTCGTCGCTCACTAGAGTTGAGACCCAGTACTTC
TRBJ1-6 . TRBV3-1/TRBV3-2 . CASSPTVNSYNSPLHF TGTGCCAGCAGCCCGACAGTCAACTCCTATAATTCACCCCTCCACTTT
TRBJ2-2 . TRBV6-2/TRBV6-3 TRBD2 CASSFDSGGANTGELFF TGTGCCAGCAGTTTTGATAGCGGGGGTGCGAACACCGGGGAGCTGTTTTTT
TRBJ2-1 . TRBV10-3 TRBD1 CAISGGQSGSYNEQFF TGTGCCATCAGTGGGGGACAGTCAGGCTCCTACAATGAGCAGTTCTTC
TRBJ1-2 . TRBV30 . CAWSSGSGYTF TGTGCCTGGAGTTCAGGGTCTGGCTACACCTTC
TRBJ1-6 once TRBV5-6 TRBD1 CASSSPRDSLFNSPLHF TGTGCCAGCAGTTCGCCTCGGGACAGCTTATTTAATTCACCCCTCCACTTT
TRBJ1-3 . TRBV28 . CASSLLQVSGNTIYF TGTGCCAGCAGTTTATTACAGGTCTCTGGAAACACCATATATTTT
TRBJ1-2 . TRBV7-3 TRBD1 CASSPQGGYGYTF TGTGCCAGCAGCCCACAGGGGGGCTATGGCTACACCTTC
TRBJ1-3 . TRBV18 . CASSPALRQGNTIYF TGTGCCAGCTCACCGGCGTTGAGACAGGGAAACACCATATATTTT
TRBJ2-3 once TRBV7-8 . CASSLSRGSTDTQYF TGTGCCAGCAGCTTATCCCGGGGGAGCACAGATACGCAGTATTTT
TRBJ1-5 . TRBV6-5 TRBD1 CASRSGQHNQPQHF TGTGCCAGCAGATCGGGACAGCACAATCAGCCCCAGCATTTT
TRBJ2-1 . TRBV5-1 TRBD2 CASSLEGRSGNNEQFF TGCGCCAGCAGCTTGGAAGGGAGAAGCGGGAACAATGAGCAGTTCTTC
TRBJ1-5 . TRBV30 TRBD1 CAWRVAGGQPQHF TGTGCCTGGAGGGTGGCAGGGGGCCAGCCCCAGCATTTT
TRBJ1-4 . TRBV28 TRBD1 CASSSLRGTGFNEKLFF TGTGCCAGCAGTTCCCTTAGGGGGACAGGCTTTAATGAAAAACTGTTTTTT
TRBJ2-5 . TRBV5-4 . CASSNAVQGRETQYF TGTGCCAGCAGCAACGCGGTACAGGGAAGAGAGACCCAGTACTTC
TRBJ2-5 . TRBV7-9 . CASSLGAQETQYF TGTGCCAGCAGCTTGGGGGCTCAAGAGACCCAGTACTTC
TRBJ1-3 . TRBV5-6 . CASSLTHRTRSSGNTIYF TGTGCCAGCAGCTTAACACATCGGACAAGGAGCTCTGGAAACACCATATATTTT
TRBJ1-6 . TRBV7-8 . CASTPGQTYNSPLHF TGTGCCAGCACCCCTGGCCAAACCTATAATTCACCCCTCCACTTT
TRBJ2-5 . TRBV6-5 . CASSYRQGLQETQYF TGTGCCAGCAGTTACCGACAGGGACTTCAAGAGACCCAGTACTTC
TRBJ2-7 . TRBV10-1 . CASSESDSPYEQYF TGCGCCAGCAGTGAATCTGACAGTCCCTACGAGCAGTACTTC
TRBJ1-1 once TRBV18 TRBD1 CASSPPTGGGTEAFF TGTGCCAGCTCACCCCCGACAGGGGGCGGCACTGAAGCTTTCTTT
TRBJ1-5 . TRBV7-8 . CASSLSVKHSNQPQHF TGTGCCAGCAGCTTATCCGTAAAACATAGCAATCAGCCCCAGCATTTT
TRBJ1-4 once TRBV19 . CASTHDIDNEKLFF TGTGCCAGTACCCACGACATTGATAATGAAAAACTGTTTTTT
TRBJ2-7 . TRBV11-2 TRBD1 CASSFGDSSYEQYF TGTGCCAGCAGCTTCGGGGACAGCTCCTACGAGCAGTACTTC
TRBJ1-1 . TRBV6-5 TRBD1 CASRTGTGGSEAFF TGTGCCAGCAGAACCGGGACAGGGGGATCGGAAGCTTTCTTT
TRBJ1-2 . TRBV18 . CASSPDVYRSGRSVAGFGYTF TGTGCCAGCTCACCCGACGTGTACCGGTCAGGGAGGTCTGTAGCGGGGTTCGGCTACACCTTC
TRBJ2-1 . TRBV11-3 TRBD2 CASSLDGSGGAAAYNEQFF TGTGCCAGCAGCTTAGACGGTAGCGGGGGGGCCGCGGCCTACAATGAGCAGTTCTTC
TRBJ2-1 . TRBV7-2 TRBD2 CASSEVKRGGLYNEQFF TGTGCCAGCAGCGAAGTAAAGCGGGGGGGCTTATACAATGAGCAGTTCTTC
TRBJ1-2 once TRBV28 TRBD1 CASRKGQGNYGYTF TGTGCCAGCAGAAAGGGACAGGGAAACTATGGCTACACCTTC
TRBJ1-2 . TRBV5-4 . CASSLDQKLANYGYTF TGTGCCAGCAGCTTGGACCAGAAGCTAGCTAACTATGGCTACACCTTC
TRBJ1-1 . TRBV6-5 . CASSLVGQLNTEAFF TGTGCCAGCAGCCTGGTCGGACAGCTGAACACTGAAGCTTTCTTT
TRBJ1-1 . TRBV6-5 . CASRTQGRAEAFF TGTGCCAGCAGAACACAGGGAAGAGCTGAAGCTTTCTTT
TRBJ2-3 once TRBV7-9 . CASSQTPVDTQYF TGTGCCAGCAGTCAGACACCCGTGGATACGCAGTATTTT
TRBJ1-1 . TRBV30 TRBD1 CAWSAKDRTNEAFF TGTGCCTGGAGTGCGAAGGACAGGACAAATGAAGCTTTCTTT
TRBJ1-5 . TRBV28 . CASIPGVYQPQHF TGTGCCAGCATCCCCGGGGTATATCAGCCCCAGCATTTT
TRBJ1-4 once TRBV10-2 . CASSDRGKNEKLFF TGCGCCAGCAGTGACAGGGGAAAAAATGAAAAACTGTTTTTT
TRBJ2-5 . TRBV5-1 TRBD2 CASSLASGGGPTRRETQYF TGCGCCAGCAGCTTGGCTTCTGGCGGGGGGCCCACCCGGCGAGAGACCCAGTACTTC
TRBJ1-6 . TRBV2 TRBD1 CASSEAQQGKNSPLHF TGTGCCAGCAGTGAAGCGCAACAGGGGAAGAATTCACCCCTCCACTTT
TRBJ2-1 . TRBV3-1/TRBV3-2 TRBD1 CASSPLLTRRDREHNEQFF TGTGCCAGCAGCCCTCTCCTTACCCGCCGGGACAGGGAACACAATGAGCAGTTCTTC
TRBJ1-1 once TRBV18 . CASSPRGNTEAFF TGTGCCAGCTCACCACGAGGGAACACTGAAGCTTTCTTT
TRBJ1-5 . TRBV10-3 TRBD1 CAITGQINQPQHF TGTGCCATCACGGGACAGATTAATCAGCCCCAGCATTTT
TRBJ2-2 few TRBV27 . CASSRGMPGGELFF TGTGCCAGCAGCCGCGGGATGCCCGGCGGGGAGCTGTTTTTT
TRBJ1-1 . TRBV19 . CASSIVPETEAFF TGTGCCAGTAGTATAGTCCCGGAGACTGAAGCTTTCTTT
TRBJ2-5 . TRBV9 TRBD2 CASSAASGGYETQYF TGTGCCAGCAGCGCAGCTAGCGGGGGGTACGAGACCCAGTACTTC
TRBJ1-6 . TRBV2 . CASSSSIWSSPLHF TGTGCCAGCAGTTCCTCGATTTGGAGTTCACCCCTCCACTTT
TRBJ1-3 . TRBV7-8 TRBD1 CASSPTGQASGNTIYF TGTGCCAGCAGCCCCACCGGACAGGCCTCTGGAAACACCATATATTTT